The present T cell receptor (beta chain) was sequenced within a study of T cells after yellow fever vaccination. In its sample, this clonotype was seen many times. CDR1 and CDR2 from the germline V gene are SGHTA and FQGNSA. The trim removed 5 bases at V and 4 bases at J, leaving 3 bases unmatched. The CDR3 runs to 13 residues. TCRdb re-called the 5' RACE reads through MiXCR, storing one row per CDR3 protein. The sample includes tens of thousands of distinct CDR3 sequences, about 6% of them seen just once. The gene calls are TRBV7-2 and TRBJ2-3; 7 nucleotides line up with TRBD1. The clonotype was recovered from a young man who received the YFV17D yellow fever vaccine. The sample was PBMCs, either bulk or a sorted T-cell subset (CD4+, CD8+, memory, or dextramer-sorted; not recorded which), taken on the day of the yellow fever booster vaccination. CDR3 sequence reads: CASSKQGSDTQYF. As DNA, the CDR3 is TGTGCCAGCAGCAAACAGGGGTCAGATACGCAGTATTTT.